This TCR beta chain originates from a study of blood T cell repertoires in COVID-19. Clinical histories supplied by participants themselves formed the basis of cohort assignment. The protocol was immunoSEQ multiplex PCR, while the TCRdb copy is restricted to in-frame clones and leaves out a portion. The sample contains 120,000 to 150,000 clones, roughly 89% of which appear only once. The TCR comes from a woman in her fifties or sixties who had been exposed to COVID-19. The specimen was PBMCs or T cells enriched from blood (not recorded which).

The CDR3 sequence is CASKRGVGQVQSTEAFF. CDR3 sequence (DNA): TGTGCCAGCAAGCGGGGCGTGGGGCAGGTTCAGTCCACTGAAGCTTTCTTT. The chain joins TRBV5-4 to TRBJ1-1, with D perhaps TRBD1 (5 bases). This CDR3 has 17 amino acids. From germline, CDR1 is SGHNT and CDR2 YYREEE (reference sequence). V gave up 6 bases and J gave up 4 bases, with 25 bases separating them.